This T cell receptor beta chain came from a study of tumor-infiltrating lymphocytes in localized non-small cell lung cancer. Study-level background: The cohort mixed smokers and never-smokers, several histologies, and some post-neoadjuvant-chemotherapy samples.

Whole-study findings and limits: T-cell fraction did not differ between immunotypes IM1 and IM2.

On this clone: Its antigen is undetermined.

CDR3 length: 13 amino acids. Germline CDR1 is MNHEY and CDR2 is SVGAGI. V gave up 6 bases and J gave up 5 bases; unmatched junction bases: 6. Sequenced by immunoSEQ multiplex PCR; TCRdb stores in-frame clones only, minus some. The sample records around 16,000 clones, roughly 70% being singletons. The source of this sequence is a human donor with non-small cell lung cancer. Input material: lung tumor tissue. This chain uses TRBV6-5 with TRBJ1-1, with 7 bases fitting TRBD1. CDR3 bases: TGTGCCAGCAGCCCACAGGGGAAGACTGAAGCTTTCTTT. Protein: CASSPQGKTEAFF.